The 30 T cell receptor beta chains listed next were all sequenced from one sample in a study of blood T cell repertoires in COVID-19. This table comes from immunoSEQ multiplex PCR, and its TCRdb copy is limited to in-frame clones, with some not included. The sample consists of some 70,000 clones, 76% of them appearing once. The sample comprised peripheral blood. The receptors originated from a man in his sixties with COVID-19, enrolled during active disease.

The chain uses TRBV5-1 and TRBJ2-3; TRBD1 matches at 7 bases. Per germline, CDR1 SGHRS and CDR2 YFSETQ. V trimming: 0 bases; J trimming: 5 bases; junction bases outside the gene matches: 6. The CDR3 covers 15 residues. CDR3 coding DNA: TGCGCCAGCAGCTTGGTCGACAGGGAAGGAGATACGCAGTATTTT. This gives the protein CASSLVDREGDTQYF.

V usage is TRBV19 and J usage is TRBJ1-1, with D possibly TRBD1 on 6 matching bases. V shed 7 bases and J shed 5 bases, with 14 bases lying between them. The CDR3 spans 13 residues. Germline CDR1 LNHDA, CDR2 SQIVND (reference sequence). The CDR3 DNA follows: TGTGCCAGTACCCACAGGGATGGAACTGAAGCTTTCTTT. Translation gives CASTHRDGTEAFF.

The chain has TRBV5-4 and TRBJ2-7; a weak D match, TRBD1 (6 bases). Trimming took off 5 bases at V and 0 bases at J, with 12 bases between the two ends. Per the germline V gene, CDR1 is SGHNT and CDR2 is YYREEE (reference sequence). The CDR3 covers 14 residues. The CDR3 nucleotides read TGTGCCAGCAGACCTGGACAGAGCTCCTACGAGCAGTACTTC. Translation gives CASRPGQSSYEQYF.

V gene TRBV5-1 combines with J gene TRBJ1-4; no reliable D call. The germline V gene encodes CDR1 SGHRS and CDR2 YFSETQ. Trimming took off 5 bases at V and 7 bases at J, with 15 bases between the two ends. This CDR3 spans 14 amino acids. The CDR3 loop reads CASSPAQAFEKLFF. CDR3 sequence (DNA): TGCGCCAGCAGTCCCGCCCAGGCGTTTGAAAAACTGTTTTTT.

The J gene is TRBJ2-1, the V gene TRBV7-9, with 7 bases lining up with TRBD2. Germline V CDR1 and CDR2: SEHNR, FQNEAQ (reference sequence). Losses at the gene ends were 4 bases for V and 7 bases for J; bases not matched to a gene: 7. The CDR3 sequence is 14 residues long. Written as DNA, the CDR3 is TGTGCCAGCAGCTCCAGCGGGGCCCGGAATGAGCAGTTCTTC. Protein sequence: CASSSSGARNEQFF.

This clone was seen a handful of times. The chain links TRBV27 to TRBJ1-1, with TRBD1 matching over 11 bases. The CDR3 is 13 amino acids. V trimming: 6 bases; J trimming: 5 bases; junction bases outside the gene matches: 2. Germline assignment: CDR1 MNHEY and CDR2 SMNVEV (reference sequence). CDR3 region: CASRGQGGTEAFF. The CDR3 nucleotides read TGTGCCAGCAGGGGACAGGGGGGTACTGAAGCTTTCTTT.

This rearrangement joins TRBV11-1 to TRBJ1-2, with TRBD1 identical over 10 bases. The CDR3 runs to 15 residues. V shed 5 bases, J shed 7 bases, and the junction held 10 bases outside the gene matches. The germline V gene encodes CDR1 SGHAT and CDR2 FQDESV (reference sequence). The DNA of the CDR3 is TGTGCCAGCAGCGACCGGGACAGGGGTGTGTTTGGCTACACCTTC. Amino acid sequence: CASSDRDRGVFGYTF.

This rearrangement joins TRBV5-1 to TRBJ1-4, with D uncertain. The germline V gene encodes CDR1 SGHRS and CDR2 YFSETQ. The CDR3 loop spans 14 amino acids. Trimming removed 0 bases at V and 2 bases at J, with 5 bases between. CDR3 region: CASSLGHTNEKLFF. CDR3 sequence (DNA): TGCGCCAGCAGCTTGGGGCATACTAATGAAAAACTGTTTTTT.

This chain links TRBV6-4 with TRBJ2-3; D might be TRBD2 (5 bases). Germline lookup yields CDR1 MRHNA and CDR2 SNTAGT. The V gene lost 3 bases and the J gene lost 5 bases, with 9 bases spanning the gap. This CDR3 spans 13 amino acids. The CDR3 DNA is TGTGCCAGCAGTGAGGTCGGAGGAGATACGCAGTATTTT. As protein: CASSEVGGDTQYF.

The CDR3 DNA is TGTGCCAGCAGCTTAGCACAACCGTCAGGTCAAGAGACCCAGTACTTC. This codes for CASSLAQPSGQETQYF. The gene calls are TRBV11-2 and TRBJ2-5; D unresolved. CDR3 length: 16 amino acids. Trimming cost V 1 base and J 2 bases, with 14 bases left between them. The germline gives CDR1 SGHAT, CDR2 FQNNGV.

CDR3: CASMVTGDTQYF. As DNA, the CDR3 is TGTGCCAGCATGGTGACTGGAGATACGCAGTATTTT. The chain is built from TRBV2 and TRBJ2-3; D is unclear. Trimming removed 7 bases at V and 5 bases at J, with 10 bases between. Germline CDR1 and CDR2: SNHLY and FYNNEI. CDR3 length equals 12 residues.

The CDR3 DNA is TGTGCCAGCAGTTGGGACAGGGGACGAACTGAAGCTTTCTTT. Translating it yields CASSWDRGRTEAFF. This rearrangement joins TRBV28 to TRBJ1-1, with 10 bases fitting TRBD1. Trimming took 4 bases from V and 5 from J; bases not matched to a gene: 4. This CDR3 is built from 14 residues. Germline lookup yields CDR1 MDHEN and CDR2 SYDVKM.

The rearrangement links TRBV18 to TRBJ1-1, with D unclear. This CDR3 has 17 amino acids. The V gene lost 1 base and the J gene lost 0 bases, with 15 bases spanning the gap. CDR1 is KGHSH, CDR2 LQKENI, per germline. CDR3 in amino acids: CASSPQVGSIMNTEAFF. As DNA, the CDR3 is TGTGCCAGCTCACCACAGGTTGGGAGTATCATGAACACTGAAGCTTTCTTT.

The CDR3 DNA sequence: TGTGCCAGCAGTTTTCCCAAAAGGGGCGATCAGCCCCAGCATTTT. This sequence encodes CASSFPKRGDQPQHF. V gene TRBV28 combines with J gene TRBJ1-5, with a possible D match to TRBD1 (5 bases). CDR1 is MDHEN, CDR2 SYDVKM, per germline. The CDR3 is 15 residues long. Trimming cost V 3 bases and J 5 bases, with 14 bases left between them.

The chain is built from TRBV24-1 and TRBJ2-3; perhaps TRBD2 as D (5 bases). CDR1 is KGHDR and CDR2 is SFDVKD in the germline V gene. The CDR3 extends over 14 amino acids. Trimming took 8 bases from V and 2 from J, leaving 13 bases between them. CDR3 sequence: CATTTGSLTDTQYF. CDR3 nucleotide sequence: TGTGCCACCACCACGGGGAGCCTCACAGATACGCAGTATTTT.

This clone has only a few counts. This chain uses TRBV30 with TRBJ1-2; TRBD1 agrees at 8 bases. The germline CDR1 and CDR2 sequences are GTSNPN and SVGIG (reference sequence). The CDR3 covers 14 residues. The junction had 8 bases not matched to a gene; V was cut back by 3 bases and J by 5 bases. The CDR3 loop is CAWRSTGGGYGYTF. DNA for the CDR3: TGTGCCTGGAGATCCACAGGGGGAGGATATGGCTACACCTTC. The whole variable domain, remainder taken from reference TRBV30 and TRBJ1-2, is SQTIHQWPATLVQPVGSPLSLECTVEGTSNPNLYWYRQAAGRGLQLLFYSVGIGQISSEVPQNLSASRPQDRQFILSSKKLLLSDSGFYLCAWRSTGGGYGYTFGSGTRLTVV.

The CDR3 DNA is TGCGCCAGCAGCTCGGGGGGGAGTAAAGAGACCCAGTACTTC. It encodes CASSSGGSKETQYF. This rearrangement joins TRBV5-1 to TRBJ2-5; 8 bases match TRBD2. This CDR3 is 14 amino acids long. CDR1 is SGHRS, CDR2 YFSETQ, per germline. The V and J ends lost 3 bases and 3 bases, in that order; junction bases with no gene match: 4.

This clone was observed a handful of times. The chain joins TRBV2 to TRBJ2-1, with TRBD2 as a possible D gene (5 bases). Trimming left V 5 bases short and J 8 bases short, with 10 bases between. CDR3 length equals 12 residues. Germline CDR1 and CDR2: SNHLY and FYNNEI. The CDR3 protein is CASSWTGDEQFF. DNA of the CDR3: TGTGCCAGCAGTTGGACTGGCGATGAGCAGTTCTTC.

V usage is TRBV5-4 and J usage is TRBJ1-1; a possible D gene is TRBD1 (6 bases). CDR1 is SGHNT, CDR2 YYREEE, per germline (reference sequence). V lost 1 base to trimming and J lost 8 bases, with 15 bases between them. The CDR3 has 14 amino acids. The CDR3 spells CASSLMQTGEEAFF. The CDR3 region has the DNA TGTGCCAGCAGCTTGATGCAGACAGGTGAGGAAGCTTTCTTT.

The rearrangement joins TRBV5-1 to TRBJ1-4; unclear D gene. The CDR3 sequence is 13 residues long. The germline V gene has CDR1 SGHRS and CDR2 YFSETQ. Between the trimmed V and J ends, which lost 4 bases and 5 bases, there was a span of 9 bases. This CDR3 is CASSPGFNEKLFF. The CDR3 bases are TGCGCCAGCAGCCCGGGATTCAATGAAAAACTGTTTTTT.

There are a few counts of this clone. The genes are TRBV11-3 and TRBJ2-7; D gene unclear. V lost 4 bases and J 7 bases, leaving 8 bases between the germline ends. Per the germline V gene, CDR1 is SGHNT and CDR2 is YENEEA. The CDR3 loop spans 11 amino acids. The CDR3 region has the DNA TGTGCCAGCAGCTCCCGCGTAGAGCAGTACTTC. Translation gives CASSSRVEQYF.

V is TRBV5-1 and J is TRBJ2-2; TRBD2 aligns across 10 bases. Germline loops: CDR1 SGHRS, CDR2 YFSETQ. J lost 5 bases, V lost 3 bases, and 7 bases had no gene match. The CDR3 covers 16 residues. DNA of the CDR3: TGCGCCAGCAGCTCCAGCGGGGGGGCTTTTACCGGGGAGCTGTTTTTT. Its protein product is CASSSSGGAFTGELFF. Together with reference TRBV5-1 and TRBJ2-2, the CDR3 gives the full variable domain: KAGVTQTPRYLIKTRGQQVTLSCSPISGHRSVSWYQQTPGQGLQFLFEYFSETQRNKGNFPGRFSGRQFSNSRSEMNVSTLELGDSALYLCASSSSGGAFTGELFFGEGSRLTVL.

The chain carries TRBV6-2 or TRBV6-3 and TRBJ1-5, with D possibly matching TRBD1 (5 bases). Germline-derived CDR1 and CDR2 are MNHEY and SVGEGT. Trimming left V 2 bases short and J 1 base short, with 12 bases between. This CDR3 contains 16 residues. CDR3 loop: CASSYGQGLSNQPQHF. CDR3 DNA: TGTGCCAGCAGTTACGGGCAGGGACTAAGCAATCAGCCCCAGCATTTT.

J is TRBJ1-4 and V is TRBV4-2; 7 nucleotides match TRBD1. Germline V lookup: CDR1 LGHNA, CDR2 YNFKEQ. Unmatched junction bases numbered 4, after V lost 4 bases and J lost 5 bases. This CDR3 has 14 amino acids. The CDR3 sequence is CASSRGQRNEKLFF. CDR3 nucleotide sequence: TGTGCCAGCAGCCGGGGACAGCGGAATGAAAAACTGTTTTTT.

The rearrangement joins TRBV6-5 to TRBJ1-1; 10 nucleotides line up with TRBD1. The V and J ends lost 5 bases and 5 bases, in that order; junction bases with no gene match: 2. Germline lookup yields CDR1 MNHEY and CDR2 SVGAGI. The CDR3 has 13 amino acids. CDR3 protein: CASSRGQGTEAFF. The CDR3 nucleotides are TGTGCCAGCAGTCGGGGACAGGGGACTGAAGCTTTCTTT.

The chain joins TRBV5-1 to TRBJ2-5; 10 positions agree with TRBD2. The germline gives CDR1 SGHRS, CDR2 YFSETQ. The CDR3 extends over 13 amino acids. The junction had 0 bases not matched to a gene; V was cut back by 2 bases and J by 5 bases. CDR3 loop: CASSFSGGETQYF. Here the CDR3 DNA reads TGCGCCAGCAGCTTTAGCGGGGGGGAGACCCAGTACTTC.

The chain is built from TRBV19 and TRBJ1-4; D is ambiguous. The CDR3 totals 14 residues. Per germline, CDR1 LNHDA and CDR2 SQIVND (reference sequence). Between the trimmed V and J ends, which lost 9 bases and 8 bases, there was a span of 19 bases. The CDR3 coding sequence is TGTGCCAGCAACGCTGGAGAGCTACGAGAAAAACTGTTTTTT. This gives the protein CASNAGELREKLFF.

The chain employs TRBV10-1 and TRBJ2-7, with D possibly TRBD2 on 6 matching bases. The CDR3 is made up of 17 amino acids. Trimming stripped 5 bases from V and 3 bases from J, with 23 bases between. Germline V gives CDR1 WNHNN, CDR2 SYGVQD (reference sequence). CDR3 region: CASSHHLDRDLNYEQYF. DNA of the CDR3: TGCGCCAGCAGTCACCACCTCGACCGGGACTTGAACTACGAGCAGTACTTC.

This sequence joins TRBV3-1 (or the pseudogene TRBV3-2) and TRBJ2-1; D gene uncertain. The V gene lost 0 bases and the J gene lost 9 bases, with 6 bases spanning the gap. This CDR3 is built from 12 residues. Germline values: CDR1 LGHDT, CDR2 YNNKEL (reference sequence). CDR3 protein: CASSQEAVEQFF. The CDR3 nucleotides read TGTGCCAGCAGCCAAGAGGCAGTTGAGCAGTTCTTC.

The chain carries TRBV5-5 and TRBJ2-3, with TRBD2 matching 7 bases. The CDR3 has 15 amino acids. CDR1 SGHKS and CDR2 YYEKEE come from the germline V gene (reference sequence). V lost 5 bases and J lost 3; bases outside the gene matches: 9. Here the CDR3 DNA reads TGTGCCAGCAGTTGGCGCGGGACTAAGACAGATACGCAGTATTTT. Translated, it gives CASSWRGTKTDTQYF.